The 28 T cell receptor beta chains below were found in one sample sequenced in a study of OX40 agonist ivuxolimab in advanced cancers. Sequenced by immunoSEQ multiplex PCR; TCRdb stores in-frame clones only, minus some. The sample lists about 20,000 clones, 75% to 80% seen once, with approximately 15% in the top ten. The source was CD4+ or CD8+ T cells sorted from blood, collected in a trial of the OX40 agonist ivuxolimab. These receptors were obtained from an adult with an advanced solid tumor such as melanoma, head and neck, liver or kidney cancer.

Of note for this clone: An end of the junction does not agree with germline; a read error may underlie this. The chain recombines TRBV7-7 with TRBJ2-7, with 11 bases fitting TRBD2. The germline CDR1 and CDR2 sequences are SSHAT and FNYEAQ (reference sequence). The CDR3 sequence is 15 residues long. The CDR3 nucleotides are TGTGCTAGCAGCTTAGTAGCGGGAGGGCTCAACGAGCAGTACTTC. Translated, it gives CASSLVAGGLNEQYF.

As DNA, the CDR3 is TGCAGCGTTGGACACATTGAAGCTTTCTTT. It encodes CSVGHIEAFF. This chain joins TRBV29-1 and TRBJ1-1; no definite D call. Trimming shortened V by 4 bases and J by 7 bases, and 7 bases separated the two germline ends. Germline V CDR1 and CDR2: SQVTM, ANQGSEA. The CDR3 totals 10 residues.

CDR3 region: CASSSSYEQYF. DNA of the CDR3: TGTGCCAGCAGTTCCTCCTACGAGCAGTACTTC. The chain has TRBV2 and TRBJ2-7; D uncertain. From germline, CDR1 is SNHLY and CDR2 FYNNEI. The CDR3 sequence is 11 residues long. V lost 5 bases and J lost 0, with 2 bases in between.

The rearrangement uses TRBV6-5 and TRBJ1-2; D is possibly TRBD1 (6 bases). The CDR3 length is 13 residues. Germline loops: CDR1 MNHEY, CDR2 SVGAGI. The ends were cut back, 8 bases at V and 0 bases at J, with 10 bases in the middle. The CDR3 DNA reads TGTGCCAGCGGACAGAATTCTAACTATGGCTACACCTTC. Its protein is CASGQNSNYGYTF.

J is TRBJ2-3 and V is TRBV2, with D perhaps TRBD2 (7 bases). CDR1 is SNHLY and CDR2 is FYNNEI in the germline V gene. The CDR3 covers 17 residues. The V end lost 2 bases, the J end lost 1 base, and 16 bases lay between the germline ends. The CDR3 loop is CASSETRGGSGTDTQYF. The CDR3 DNA sequence: TGTGCCAGCAGTGAAACTAGGGGGGGAAGCGGCACAGATACGCAGTATTTT.

The genes are TRBV4-3 and TRBJ2-7, with 7 positions matching TRBD2. The CDR3 runs 14 residues. The J segment lost 3 bases and the V segment lost 0 bases, leaving 2 bases of the junction unmatched. CDR1 LGHNA and CDR2 YSLEER come from the germline V gene. CDR3 sequence (DNA): TGCGCCAGCAGCCAAGAGGCGGGGGACTACGAGCAGTACTTC. Its translation is CASSQEAGDYEQYF.

CDR3 sequence reads: CASRGLTGGYTF. The CDR3 region has the DNA TGTGCCAGCAGAGGCCTGACTGGTGGCTACACCTTC. The chain is built from TRBV6-5 and TRBJ1-2; D unclear. The germline gives CDR1 MNHEY, CDR2 SVGAGI. V was trimmed by 6 bases and J by 7 bases, leaving 12 bases between them. CDR3 length: 12 residues.

The CDR3 here is CAISAGTGPVNEQFF. The DNA of the CDR3 is TGTGCCATCAGTGCCGGGACAGGGCCGGTCAATGAGCAGTTCTTC. V and J are TRBV10-3 and TRBJ2-1, with 9 bases lining up with TRBD1. The CDR3 is made up of 15 amino acids. The germline CDR1 and CDR2 sequences are ENHRY and SYGVKD. J was trimmed by 6 bases and V by 4 bases; bases with no gene match: 7.

A note on this clone: A much bigger clone sits one base away, suggesting this may be a read error. The V call is TRBV5-1, the J call TRBJ1-2; TRBD1 is a possible D gene (5 bases). Deletions cut 4 bases from V and 4 bases from J, with 14 bases between. This CDR3 has 14 residues. The V gene's germline CDR1 is SGHRS and CDR2 YFSETQ. CDR3 sequence reads: CASSADRKIYGYTF. DNA for the CDR3: TGCGCCAGCAGCGCCGACAGAAAAATCTATGGCTACACCTTC.

V is TRBV5-1 and J is TRBJ2-7, with a tentative D call TRBD2 (6 bases). Trimming took 0 bases from V and 6 from J, leaving 10 bases between them. Germline V gives CDR1 SGHRS, CDR2 YFSETQ. This CDR3 region has 13 residues. In DNA, the CDR3 is TGCGCCAGCAGCTTGGCCGGAGGGGCCGAGCAGTACTTC. Encoded protein: CASSLAGGAEQYF.

The V call is TRBV29-1, the J call TRBJ2-7, with D maybe TRBD2 (5 bases). V lost 1 base, J lost 2 bases, and 6 bases lay in between. Germline CDR1 is SQVTM and CDR2 is ANQGSEA. CDR3 length: 12 residues. The CDR3 region is CSVEAGTYEQYF. CDR3 nucleotides: TGCAGCGTTGAAGCGGGGACCTACGAGCAGTACTTC.

V usage is TRBV28 and J usage is TRBJ2-5, with TRBD1 as a possible D gene (6 bases). Germline CDR1 is MDHEN and CDR2 is SYDVKM. V lost 2 bases and J 5 bases, leaving 12 bases between the germline ends. The CDR3 is 14 amino acids. Here the CDR3 DNA reads TGTGCCAGCAGTTTACCACAGGGTCGGGAGACCCAGTACTTC. Its translation is CASSLPQGRETQYF.

This rearrangement joins TRBV27 to TRBJ1-4, with D tentatively TRBD1 (6 bases). Germline V gene data show CDR1 as MNHEY and CDR2 as SMNVEV (reference sequence). V was shortened by 8 bases and J by 3 bases, with 16 bases between the two germline ends. The CDR3 covers 15 residues. CDR3 DNA: TGTGCCAGCTCAGGAGCGGGGGCACCTAATGAAAAACTGTTTTTT. This codes for CASSGAGAPNEKLFF.

This rearrangement joins TRBV4-1 to TRBJ1-5; D gene ambiguous. The CDR3 is 17 amino acids. CDR1 is MGHRA and CDR2 is YSYEKL in the germline V gene. The V gene lost 1 base and the J gene lost 5 bases, with 18 bases spanning the gap. In nucleotides, the CDR3 is TGCGCCAGCAGCCAAGCCGATCCTTACACACAAGATCAGCCCCAGCATTTT. Its protein is CASSQADPYTQDQPQHF.

The CDR3 DNA is TGTGCCAGTAGTAGGGGACAGGGGTCCCTAATAGGCGAGCAGTACTTC. This gives the protein CASSRGQGSLIGEQYF. The genes are TRBV19 and TRBJ2-7; 10 nucleotides line up with TRBD1. Looked up from germline, CDR1 is LNHDA and CDR2 is SQIVND (reference sequence). V trimming: 4 bases; J trimming: 6 bases; junction bases outside the gene matches: 12. This CDR3 spans 16 amino acids.

The J gene is TRBJ2-1, the V gene TRBV27; D is possibly TRBD2 (5 bases). Trimming removed 7 bases at V and 4 bases at J, with 11 bases between. This CDR3 has 13 amino acids. The germline V gene has CDR1 MNHEY and CDR2 SMNVEV (reference sequence). The CDR3 here is CASNGLVYNEQFF. CDR3 nucleotides: TGTGCCAGCAACGGACTTGTTTACAATGAGCAGTTCTTC.

J is TRBJ2-7 and V is TRBV7-9; D is unresolved. Per germline, CDR1 SEHNR and CDR2 FQNEAQ (reference sequence). The CDR3 length is 15 residues. Trimming stripped 0 bases from V and 3 bases from J, with 12 bases between. CDR3 bases: TGTGCCAGCAGCTTAGCCGGATCCTCTCTCTACGAGCAGTACTTC. Its translation is CASSLAGSSLYEQYF.

The gene calls are TRBV20-1 and TRBJ2-1; D unclear. The CDR3 is 11 amino acids. Trimming cost V 0 bases and J 6 bases, with 3 bases left between them. The germline CDR1 and CDR2 sequences are DFQATT and SNEGSKA (reference sequence). CDR3 nucleotide sequence: TGCAGTGCTAGAGATCTCAATGAGCAGTTCTTC. Amino acids: CSARDLNEQFF.

This rearrangement joins TRBV5-6 to TRBJ1-6, with TRBD1 as a possible D gene (6 bases). V gave up 3 bases and J gave up 7 bases, with 11 bases separating them. CDR1 and CDR2 (germline): SGHDT, YYEEEE. The CDR3 extends over 14 amino acids. DNA for the CDR3: TGTGCCAGCAGCTCAGGGGACCCGAATTCACCCCTCCACTTT. It is translated as CASSSGDPNSPLHF.

The rearrangement uses TRBV28 and TRBJ1-2; a weak D match, TRBD1 (6 bases). V was pared by 5 bases and J by 5 bases, with 9 bases between. CDR1 MDHEN and CDR2 SYDVKM come from the germline V gene. The CDR3 runs to 12 residues. This chain's CDR3 is CASSDRPYGYTF. As DNA, the CDR3 is TGTGCCAGCAGTGACAGGCCATATGGCTACACCTTC.

CDR3 residues: CSVRDRNTEAFF. The CDR3 region has the DNA TGCAGCGTCCGGGACAGGAACACTGAAGCTTTCTTT. The chain employs TRBV29-1 and TRBJ1-1; 7 nucleotides align to TRBD1. CDR1 SQVTM and CDR2 ANQGSEA come from the germline V gene. V shed 6 bases and J 1 base; nucleotides not matched to a gene: 2. The CDR3 covers 12 residues. Full variable domain (remainder filled in from reference TRBV29-1 and TRBJ1-1): SAVISQKPSRDICQRGTSLTIQCQVDSQVTMMFWYRQQPGQSLTLIATANQGSEATYESGFVIDKFPISRPNLTFSTLTVSNMSPEDSSIYLCSVRDRNTEAFFGQGTRLTVV.

The V call is TRBV10-2, the J call TRBJ2-1; TRBD2 agrees at 8 bases. The CDR3 extends over 15 amino acids. J was trimmed by 5 bases and V by 7 bases; bases with no gene match: 10. Looked up from germline, CDR1 is WSHSY and CDR2 is SAAADI. CDR3: CASILPGLENNEQFF. The CDR3 DNA sequence: TGCGCCAGCATCCTCCCGGGACTAGAAAACAATGAGCAGTTCTTC.

This clone was detected once. The chain uses TRBV18 and TRBJ2-7; the D gene could be TRBD1 or TRBD2 (6 bases each). Germline lookup yields CDR1 KGHSH and CDR2 LQKENI. The CDR3 sequence is 17 residues long. Trimming took off 5 bases at V and 5 bases at J, with 25 bases between the two ends. DNA for the CDR3: TGTGCCAGCTCATCCCGGGGGCGGGGAGGCTCCCCCGACGAGCAGTACTTC. It codes for CASSSRGRGGSPDEQYF.

The chain employs TRBV13 and TRBJ2-5, with 8 bases identical to TRBD2. This CDR3 is built from 18 residues. CDR1 is PRHDT and CDR2 is FYEKMQ in the germline V gene (reference sequence). J gave up 4 bases and V 0 bases, and 13 bases lay outside the gene matches. The CDR3 protein is CASSLGPSSGFSGETQYF. Here the CDR3 DNA reads TGTGCCAGCAGCTTAGGCCCGTCTAGCGGGTTTTCGGGAGAGACCCAGTACTTC.

DNA for the CDR3: TGCAGCGTTGAAGATCGTAGAGCCGGCACAGATACGCAGTATTTT. This codes for CSVEDRRAGTDTQYF. This chain links TRBV29-1 with TRBJ2-3, with D uncertain. CDR3 length equals 15 residues. The V gene's germline CDR1 is SQVTM and CDR2 ANQGSEA. V lost 0 bases and J lost 1, with 11 bases in between.

This sequence joins TRBV7-3 and TRBJ2-2; D is possibly TRBD1 or TRBD2 (6 bases each). The length of the CDR3 is 16 residues. In germline, CDR1 is SGHTA, CDR2 FQGTGA. With 1 base removed from V and 7 bases from J, the gap between germline ends came to 16 bases. Here the CDR3 reads CASSLIGGHRYGELFF. CDR3 nucleotide sequence: TGTGCCAGCAGCTTAATAGGGGGGCACCGCTACGGGGAGCTGTTTTTT.

The chain joins TRBV5-1 to TRBJ2-5; 7 nucleotides match TRBD1. This CDR3 is 13 amino acids long. V trimming: 4 bases; J trimming: 3 bases; junction bases outside the gene matches: 3. Per the germline V gene, CDR1 is SGHRS and CDR2 is YFSETQ. CDR3 DNA sequence: TGCGCCAGCAGCGCGGACAGGAAAGAGACCCAGTACTTC. Translated, it gives CASSADRKETQYF.

The CDR3 protein is CASSLSSGFSYEQYF. The CDR3 DNA reads TGTGCCAGCAGTTTATCATCCGGTTTCTCCTACGAGCAGTACTTC. The chain joins TRBV27 to TRBJ2-7; D not certain. Trimming shortened V by 0 bases and J by 0 bases, and 9 bases separated the two germline ends. Germline V gene lookup returns CDR1 MNHEY and CDR2 SMNVEV (reference sequence). The CDR3 loop spans 15 amino acids.